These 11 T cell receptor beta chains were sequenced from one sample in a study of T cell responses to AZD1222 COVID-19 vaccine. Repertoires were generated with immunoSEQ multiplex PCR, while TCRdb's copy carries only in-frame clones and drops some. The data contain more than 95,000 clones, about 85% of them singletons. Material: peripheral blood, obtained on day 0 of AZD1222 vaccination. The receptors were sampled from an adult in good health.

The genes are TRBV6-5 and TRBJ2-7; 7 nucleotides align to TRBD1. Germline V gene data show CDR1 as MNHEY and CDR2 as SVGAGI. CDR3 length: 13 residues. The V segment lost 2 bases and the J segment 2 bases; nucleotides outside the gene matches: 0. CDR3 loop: CASSYQGAYEQYF. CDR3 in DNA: TGTGCCAGCAGTTACCAGGGGGCCTACGAGCAGTACTTC.

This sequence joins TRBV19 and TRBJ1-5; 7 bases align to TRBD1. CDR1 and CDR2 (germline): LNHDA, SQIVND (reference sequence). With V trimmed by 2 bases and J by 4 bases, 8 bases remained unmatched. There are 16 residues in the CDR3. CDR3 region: CASSISLTGPNQPQHF. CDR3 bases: TGTGCCAGTAGTATATCCCTGACAGGGCCTAATCAGCCCCAGCATTTT.

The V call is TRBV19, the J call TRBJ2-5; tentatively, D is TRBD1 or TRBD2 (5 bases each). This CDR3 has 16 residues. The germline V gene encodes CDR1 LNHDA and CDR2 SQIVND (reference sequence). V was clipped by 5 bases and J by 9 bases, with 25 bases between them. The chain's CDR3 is CASSPPGPQIQSAQYF. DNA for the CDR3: TGTGCCAGTAGTCCGCCGGGACCACAAATCCAATCGGCCCAGTACTTC.

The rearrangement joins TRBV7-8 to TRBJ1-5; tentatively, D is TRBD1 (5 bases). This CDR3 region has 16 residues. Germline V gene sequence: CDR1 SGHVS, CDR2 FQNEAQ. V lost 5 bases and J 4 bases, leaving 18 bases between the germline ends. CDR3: CASSLTGGVGNQPQHF. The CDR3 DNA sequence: TGTGCCAGCAGCCTCACGGGGGGTGTAGGGAATCAGCCCCAGCATTTT.

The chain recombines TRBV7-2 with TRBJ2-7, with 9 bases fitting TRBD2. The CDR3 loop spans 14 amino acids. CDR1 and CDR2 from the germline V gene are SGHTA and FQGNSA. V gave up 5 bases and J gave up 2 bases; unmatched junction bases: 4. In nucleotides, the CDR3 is TGTGCCAGCAGCCCCGCGGGAGGGCCCTACGAGCAGTACTTC. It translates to CASSPAGGPYEQYF.

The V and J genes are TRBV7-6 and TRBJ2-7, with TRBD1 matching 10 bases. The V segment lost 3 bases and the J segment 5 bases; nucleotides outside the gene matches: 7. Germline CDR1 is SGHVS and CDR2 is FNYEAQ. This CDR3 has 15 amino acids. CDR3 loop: CASSFRGQGVDEQYF. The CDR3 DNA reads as TGTGCCAGCAGCTTTCGAGGACAGGGGGTCGACGAGCAGTACTTC.

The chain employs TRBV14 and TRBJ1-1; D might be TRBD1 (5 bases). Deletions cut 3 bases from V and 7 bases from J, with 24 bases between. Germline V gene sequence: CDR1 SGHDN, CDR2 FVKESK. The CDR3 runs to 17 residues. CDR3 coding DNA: TGTGCCAGCAGCCAGCTAGACAGTGACTCTGCCTCCAATGAAGCTTTCTTT. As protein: CASSQLDSDSASNEAFF.

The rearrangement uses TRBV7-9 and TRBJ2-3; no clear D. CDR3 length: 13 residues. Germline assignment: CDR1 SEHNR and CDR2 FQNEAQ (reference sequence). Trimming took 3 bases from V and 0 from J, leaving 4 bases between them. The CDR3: CASSLLSTDTQYF. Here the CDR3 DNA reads TGTGCCAGCAGCTTGCTTAGCACAGATACGCAGTATTTT. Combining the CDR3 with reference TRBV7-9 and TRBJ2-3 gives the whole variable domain DTGVSQNPRHKITKRGQNVTFRCDPISEHNRLYWYRQTLGQGPEFLTYFQNEAQLEKSRLLSDRFSAERPKGSFSTLEIQRTEQGDSAMYLCASSLLSTDTQYFGPGTRLTVL.

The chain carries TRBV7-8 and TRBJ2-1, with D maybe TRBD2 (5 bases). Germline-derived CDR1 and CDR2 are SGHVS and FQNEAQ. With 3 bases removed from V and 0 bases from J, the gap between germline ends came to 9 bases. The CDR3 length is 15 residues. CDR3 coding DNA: TGTGCCAGCAGCTTGCGGGTGAGCTCCTACAATGAGCAGTTCTTC. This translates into CASSLRVSSYNEQFF.

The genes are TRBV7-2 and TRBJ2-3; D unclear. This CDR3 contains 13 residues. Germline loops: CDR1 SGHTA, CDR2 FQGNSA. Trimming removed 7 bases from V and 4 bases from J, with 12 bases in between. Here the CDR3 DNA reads TGTGCCAGCACCGTTAAAGGAGCAGATACGCAGTATTTT. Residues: CASTVKGADTQYF. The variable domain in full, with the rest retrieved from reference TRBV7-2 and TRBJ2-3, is GAGVSQSPSNKVTEKGKDVELRCDPISGHTALYWYRQSLGQGLEFLIYFQGNSAPDKSGLPSDRFSAERTGGSVSTLTIQRTQQEDSAVYLCASTVKGADTQYFGPGTRLTVL.

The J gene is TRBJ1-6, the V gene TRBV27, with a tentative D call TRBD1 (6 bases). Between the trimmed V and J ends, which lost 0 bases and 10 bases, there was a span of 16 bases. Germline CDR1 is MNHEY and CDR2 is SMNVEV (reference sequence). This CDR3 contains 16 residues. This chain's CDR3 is CASSLSRTGGGSPLHF. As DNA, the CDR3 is TGTGCCAGCAGTTTATCCCGGACGGGAGGGGGGTCACCCCTCCACTTT.